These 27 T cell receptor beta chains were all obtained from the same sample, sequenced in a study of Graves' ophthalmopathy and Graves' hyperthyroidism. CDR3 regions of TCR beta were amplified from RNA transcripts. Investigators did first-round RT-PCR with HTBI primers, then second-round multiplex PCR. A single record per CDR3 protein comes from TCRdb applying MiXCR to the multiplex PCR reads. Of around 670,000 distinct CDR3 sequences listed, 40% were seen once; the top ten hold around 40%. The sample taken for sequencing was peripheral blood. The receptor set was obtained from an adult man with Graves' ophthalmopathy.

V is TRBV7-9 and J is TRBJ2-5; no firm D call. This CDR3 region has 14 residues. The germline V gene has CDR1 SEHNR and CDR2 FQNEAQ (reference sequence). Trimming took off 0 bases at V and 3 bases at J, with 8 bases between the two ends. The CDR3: CASSLATVKETQYF. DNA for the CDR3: TGTGCCAGCAGCTTAGCAACAGTAAAAGAGACCCAGTACTTC.

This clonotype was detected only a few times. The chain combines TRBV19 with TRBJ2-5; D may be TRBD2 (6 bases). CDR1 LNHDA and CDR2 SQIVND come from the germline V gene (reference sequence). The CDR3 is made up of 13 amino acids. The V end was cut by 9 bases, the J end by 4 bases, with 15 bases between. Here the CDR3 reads CASGARGGETQYF. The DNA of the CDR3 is TGTGCCAGCGGGGCGAGGGGAGGAGAGACCCAGTACTTC.

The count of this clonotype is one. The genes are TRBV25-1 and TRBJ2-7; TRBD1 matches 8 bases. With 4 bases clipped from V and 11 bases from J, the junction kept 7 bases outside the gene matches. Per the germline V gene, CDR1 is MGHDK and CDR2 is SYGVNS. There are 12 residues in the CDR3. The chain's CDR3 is CASSGRTGSKYF. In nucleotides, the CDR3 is TGTGCCAGCAGTGGAAGGACAGGGTCTAAGTACTTC.

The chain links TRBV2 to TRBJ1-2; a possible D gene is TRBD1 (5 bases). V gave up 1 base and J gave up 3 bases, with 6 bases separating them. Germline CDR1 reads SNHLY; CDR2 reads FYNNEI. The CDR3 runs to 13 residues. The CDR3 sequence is CASSEVRDYGYTF. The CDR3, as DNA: TGTGCCAGCAGTGAAGTCAGGGACTATGGCTACACCTTC.

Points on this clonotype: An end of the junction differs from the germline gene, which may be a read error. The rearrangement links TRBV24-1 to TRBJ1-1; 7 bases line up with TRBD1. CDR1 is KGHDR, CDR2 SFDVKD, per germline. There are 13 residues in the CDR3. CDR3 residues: CASSFYRGSEAFF. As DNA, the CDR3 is TGTGCCAGCAGTTTCTACAGGGGTAGTGAAGCTTTCTTT.

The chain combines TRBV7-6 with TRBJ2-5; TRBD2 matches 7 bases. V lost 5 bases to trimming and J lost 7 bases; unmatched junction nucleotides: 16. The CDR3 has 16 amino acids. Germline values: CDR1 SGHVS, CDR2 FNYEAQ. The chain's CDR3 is CASSRPAGRGVGTQYF. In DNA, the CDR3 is TGTGCCAGCAGCCGACCCGCGGGCCGGGGGGTAGGGACCCAGTACTTC.

The CDR3 loop reads CSLAASSYEQYF. The CDR3 region has the DNA TGCAGCTTAGCGGCATCCTCCTACGAGCAGTACTTC. The chain recombines TRBV29-1 with TRBJ2-7; D is possibly TRBD2 (6 bases). Germline V gene sequence: CDR1 SQVTM, CDR2 ANQGSEA. V was trimmed by 8 bases and J by 0 bases, leaving 11 bases between them. This CDR3 has 12 amino acids.

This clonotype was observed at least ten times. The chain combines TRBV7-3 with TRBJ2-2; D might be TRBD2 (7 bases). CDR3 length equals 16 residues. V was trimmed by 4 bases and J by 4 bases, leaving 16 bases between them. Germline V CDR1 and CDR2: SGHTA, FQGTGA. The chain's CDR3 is CASSSRGAGSTGELFF. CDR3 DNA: TGTGCCAGCAGCTCACGGGGGGCAGGCTCCACCGGGGAGCTGTTTTTT. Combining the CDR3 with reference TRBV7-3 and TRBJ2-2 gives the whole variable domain GAGVSQTPSNKVTEKGKYVELRCDPISGHTALYWYRQSLGQGPEFLIYFQGTGAADDSGLPNDRFFAVRPEGSVSTLKIQRTERGDSAVYLCASSSRGAGSTGELFFGEGSRLTVL.

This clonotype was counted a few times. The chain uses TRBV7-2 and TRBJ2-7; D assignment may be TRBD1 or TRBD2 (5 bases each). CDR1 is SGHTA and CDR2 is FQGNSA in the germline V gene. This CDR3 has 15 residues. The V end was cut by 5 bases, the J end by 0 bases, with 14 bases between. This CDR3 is CASSPEGSRSYEQYF. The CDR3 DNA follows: TGTGCCAGCAGCCCCGAGGGGTCTCGCTCCTACGAGCAGTACTTC.

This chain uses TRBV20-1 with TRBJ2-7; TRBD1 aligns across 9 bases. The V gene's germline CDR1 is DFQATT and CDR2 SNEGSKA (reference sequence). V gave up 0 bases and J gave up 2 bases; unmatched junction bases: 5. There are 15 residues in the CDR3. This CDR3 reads CSARDQGQGPYEQYF. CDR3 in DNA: TGCAGTGCTAGAGACCAGGGACAGGGACCCTACGAGCAGTACTTC.

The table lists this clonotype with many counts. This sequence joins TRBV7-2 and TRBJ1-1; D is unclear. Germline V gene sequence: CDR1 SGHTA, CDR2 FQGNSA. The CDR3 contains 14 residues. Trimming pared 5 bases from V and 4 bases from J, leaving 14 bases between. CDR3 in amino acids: CASSTTFGSTEAFF. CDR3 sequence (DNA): TGTGCCAGCAGCACTACTTTTGGTTCCACTGAAGCTTTCTTT.

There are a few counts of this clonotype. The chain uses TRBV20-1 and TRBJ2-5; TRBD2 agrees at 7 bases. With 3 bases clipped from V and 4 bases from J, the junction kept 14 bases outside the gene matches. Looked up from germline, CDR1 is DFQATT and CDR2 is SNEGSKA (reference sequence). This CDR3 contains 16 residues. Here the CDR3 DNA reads TGCAGTGCTAGTAGTTCGGGGAGGGCCGGTTTAGAGACCCAGTACTTC. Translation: CSASSSGRAGLETQYF.

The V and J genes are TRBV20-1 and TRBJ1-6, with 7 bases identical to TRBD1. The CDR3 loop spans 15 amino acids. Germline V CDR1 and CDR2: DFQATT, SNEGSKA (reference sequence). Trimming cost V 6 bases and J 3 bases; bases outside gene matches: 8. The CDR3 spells CSAPDRRDYNSPLHF. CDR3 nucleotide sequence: TGCAGTGCGCCGGACAGGAGAGACTATAATTCACCCCTCCACTTT.

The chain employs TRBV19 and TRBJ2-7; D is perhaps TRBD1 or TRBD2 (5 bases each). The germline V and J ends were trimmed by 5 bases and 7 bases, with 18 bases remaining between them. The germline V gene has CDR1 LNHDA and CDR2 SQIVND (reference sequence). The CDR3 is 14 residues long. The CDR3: CASSPGLSSLEQYF. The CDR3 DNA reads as TGTGCCAGTAGTCCGGGGCTATCGTCCCTGGAGCAGTACTTC. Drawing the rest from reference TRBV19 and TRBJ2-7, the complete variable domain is DGGITQSPKYLFRKEGQNVTLSCEQNLNHDAMYWYRQDPGQGLRLIYYSQIVNDFQKGDIAEGYSVSREKKESFPLTVTSAQKNPTAFYLCASSPGLSSLEQYFGPGTRLTVT.

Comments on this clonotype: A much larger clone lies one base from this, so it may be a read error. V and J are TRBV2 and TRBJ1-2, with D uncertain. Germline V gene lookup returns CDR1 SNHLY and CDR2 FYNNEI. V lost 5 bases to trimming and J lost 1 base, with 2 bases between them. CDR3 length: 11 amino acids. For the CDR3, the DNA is TGTGCCAGCAGTTTTAACTATGGCTACACCTTC. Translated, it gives CASSFNYGYTF.

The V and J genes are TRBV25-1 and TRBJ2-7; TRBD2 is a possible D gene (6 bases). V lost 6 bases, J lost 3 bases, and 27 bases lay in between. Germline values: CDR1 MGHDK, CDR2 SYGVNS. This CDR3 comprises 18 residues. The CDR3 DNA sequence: TGTGCCAGCAGCCACCCGACTAGTAGGTACCACTACTACTACGAGCAGTACTTC. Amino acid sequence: CASSHPTSRYHYYYEQYF.

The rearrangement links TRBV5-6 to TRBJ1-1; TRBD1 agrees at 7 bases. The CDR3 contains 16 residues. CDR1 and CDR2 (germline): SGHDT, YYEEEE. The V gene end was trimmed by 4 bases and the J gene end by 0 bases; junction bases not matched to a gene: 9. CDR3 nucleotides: TGTGCCAGCAGCCAAGCTGGACAGGTAATGAACACTGAAGCTTTCTTT. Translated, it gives CASSQAGQVMNTEAFF.

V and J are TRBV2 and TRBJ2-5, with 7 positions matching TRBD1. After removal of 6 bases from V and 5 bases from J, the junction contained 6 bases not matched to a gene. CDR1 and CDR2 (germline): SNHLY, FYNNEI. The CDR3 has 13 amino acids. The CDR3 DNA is TGTGCCAGCAGCGGTAGGACAGGCGAGACCCAGTACTTC. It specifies CASSGRTGETQYF.

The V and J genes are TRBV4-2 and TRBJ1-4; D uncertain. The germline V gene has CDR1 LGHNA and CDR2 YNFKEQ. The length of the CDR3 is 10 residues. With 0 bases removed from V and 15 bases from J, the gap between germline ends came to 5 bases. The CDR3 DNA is TGTGCCAGCAGCCAAGATCAGATGTTTTTT. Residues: CASSQDQMFF.

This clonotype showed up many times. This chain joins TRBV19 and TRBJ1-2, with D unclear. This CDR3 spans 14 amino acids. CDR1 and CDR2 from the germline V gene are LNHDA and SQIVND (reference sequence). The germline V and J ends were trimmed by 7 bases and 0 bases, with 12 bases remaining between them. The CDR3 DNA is TGTGCCAGTATGGAAGCAGGAGCTAACTATGGCTACACCTTC. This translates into CASMEAGANYGYTF.

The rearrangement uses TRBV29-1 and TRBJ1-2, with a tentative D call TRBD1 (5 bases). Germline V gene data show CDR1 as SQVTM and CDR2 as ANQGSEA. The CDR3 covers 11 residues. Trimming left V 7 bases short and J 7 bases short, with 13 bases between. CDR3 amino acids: CSAERDGGYTF. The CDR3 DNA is TGCAGCGCGGAGAGGGACGGTGGCTACACCTTC.

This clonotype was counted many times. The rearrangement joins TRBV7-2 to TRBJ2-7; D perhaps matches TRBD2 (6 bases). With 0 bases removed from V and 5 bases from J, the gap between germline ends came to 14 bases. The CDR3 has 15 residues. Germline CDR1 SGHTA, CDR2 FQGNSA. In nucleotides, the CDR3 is TGTGCCAGCAGCTTAGCCCCGGGAGCCCGCGACGAGCAGTACTTC. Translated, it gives CASSLAPGARDEQYF.

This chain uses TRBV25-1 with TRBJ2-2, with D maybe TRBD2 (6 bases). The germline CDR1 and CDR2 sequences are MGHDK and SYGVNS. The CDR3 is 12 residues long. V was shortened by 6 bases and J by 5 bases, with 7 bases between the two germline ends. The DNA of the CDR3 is TGTGCCAGCAGGGCGGGAACCGGGGAGCTGTTTTTT. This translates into CASRAGTGELFF.

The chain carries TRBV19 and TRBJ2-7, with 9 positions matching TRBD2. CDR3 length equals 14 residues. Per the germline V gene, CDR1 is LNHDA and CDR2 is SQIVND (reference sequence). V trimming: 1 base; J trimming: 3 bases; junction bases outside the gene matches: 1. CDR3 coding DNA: TGTGCCAGTAGTATAGGACTAGCGGACTACGAGCAGTACTTC. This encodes CASSIGLADYEQYF. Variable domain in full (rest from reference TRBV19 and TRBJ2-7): DGGITQSPKYLFRKEGQNVTLSCEQNLNHDAMYWYRQDPGQGLRLIYYSQIVNDFQKGDIAEGYSVSREKKESFPLTVTSAQKNPTAFYLCASSIGLADYEQYFGPGTRLTVT.

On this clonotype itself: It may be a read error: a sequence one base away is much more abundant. The CDR3 loop reads CASSLGLAGYRETQYF. The CDR3 DNA sequence: TGTGCCAGCAGCTTGGGACTAGCGGGGTATCGGGAGACCCAGTACTTC. The chain combines TRBV7-3 with TRBJ2-5, with 13 bases matching TRBD2. The V gene's germline CDR1 is SGHTA and CDR2 FQGTGA. V was pared by 3 bases and J by 5 bases, with 6 bases of the junction left unmatched. This CDR3 comprises 16 residues.

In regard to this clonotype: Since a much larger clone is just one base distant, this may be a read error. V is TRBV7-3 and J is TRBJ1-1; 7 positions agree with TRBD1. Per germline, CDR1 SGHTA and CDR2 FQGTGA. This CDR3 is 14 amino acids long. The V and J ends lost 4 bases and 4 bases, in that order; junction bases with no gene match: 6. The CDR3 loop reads CASSSTGRITEAFF. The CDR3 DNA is TGTGCCAGCAGCTCGACAGGGAGGATCACTGAAGCTTTCTTT.

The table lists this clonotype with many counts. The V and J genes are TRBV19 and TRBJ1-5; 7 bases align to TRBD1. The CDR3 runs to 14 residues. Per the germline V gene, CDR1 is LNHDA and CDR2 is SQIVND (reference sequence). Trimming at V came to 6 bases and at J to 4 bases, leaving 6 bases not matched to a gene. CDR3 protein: CASSPTGPNQPQHF. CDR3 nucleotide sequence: TGTGCCAGTAGCCCGACAGGGCCGAATCAGCCCCAGCATTTT.